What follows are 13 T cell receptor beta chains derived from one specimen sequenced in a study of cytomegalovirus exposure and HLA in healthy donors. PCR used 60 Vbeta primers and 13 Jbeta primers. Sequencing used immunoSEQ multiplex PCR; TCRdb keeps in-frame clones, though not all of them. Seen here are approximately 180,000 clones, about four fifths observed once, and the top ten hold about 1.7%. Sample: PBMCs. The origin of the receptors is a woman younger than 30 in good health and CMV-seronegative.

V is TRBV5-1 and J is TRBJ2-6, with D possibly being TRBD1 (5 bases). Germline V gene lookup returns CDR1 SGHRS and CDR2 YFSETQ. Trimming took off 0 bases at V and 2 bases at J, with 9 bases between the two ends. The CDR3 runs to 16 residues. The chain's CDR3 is CASSLDPRAGANVLTF. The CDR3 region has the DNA TGCGCCAGCAGCTTGGACCCCAGGGCTGGGGCCAACGTCCTGACTTTC.

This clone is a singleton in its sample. CDR3 nucleotides: TGTGCCAGCAGTTCAGCCCCTAGCGGGACAACAGATACGCAGTATTTT. Protein sequence: CASSSAPSGTTDTQYF. The genes are TRBV11-2 and TRBJ2-3, with 9 bases that match TRBD2. The length of the CDR3 is 16 residues. V shed 6 bases, J shed 3 bases, and the junction held 10 bases outside the gene matches. Looked up from germline, CDR1 is SGHAT and CDR2 is FQNNGV.

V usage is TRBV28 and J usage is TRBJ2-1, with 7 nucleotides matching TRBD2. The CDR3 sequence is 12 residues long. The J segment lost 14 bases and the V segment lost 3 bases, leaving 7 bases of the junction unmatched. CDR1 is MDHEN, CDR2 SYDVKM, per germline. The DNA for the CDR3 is TGTGCCAGCAGTTTGGGGAGGGGCGACGAGTTCTTC. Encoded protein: CASSLGRGDEFF.

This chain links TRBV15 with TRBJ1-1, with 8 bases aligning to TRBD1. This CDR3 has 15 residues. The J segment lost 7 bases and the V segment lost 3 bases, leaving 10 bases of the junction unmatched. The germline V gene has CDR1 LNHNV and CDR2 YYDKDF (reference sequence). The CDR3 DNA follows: TGTGCCACCAGCAGGGAGGTCTGGACAGGGAATGAAGCTTTCTTT. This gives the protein CATSREVWTGNEAFF.

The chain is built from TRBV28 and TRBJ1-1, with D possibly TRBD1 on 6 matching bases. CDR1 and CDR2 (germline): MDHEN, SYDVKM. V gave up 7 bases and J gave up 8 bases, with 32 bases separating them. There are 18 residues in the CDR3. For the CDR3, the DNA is TGTGCCAGCATCTCCCCAGGAGGACAGTACGAAACGACACTGGAAGCTTTCTTT. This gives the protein CASISPGGQYETTLEAFF.

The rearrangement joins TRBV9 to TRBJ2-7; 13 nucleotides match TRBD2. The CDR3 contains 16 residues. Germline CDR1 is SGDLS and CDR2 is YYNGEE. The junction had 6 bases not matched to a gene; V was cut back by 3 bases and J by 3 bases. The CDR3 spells CASSEGLAGFDYEQYF. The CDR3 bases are TGTGCCAGCAGCGAGGGACTAGCGGGATTCGACTACGAGCAGTACTTC.

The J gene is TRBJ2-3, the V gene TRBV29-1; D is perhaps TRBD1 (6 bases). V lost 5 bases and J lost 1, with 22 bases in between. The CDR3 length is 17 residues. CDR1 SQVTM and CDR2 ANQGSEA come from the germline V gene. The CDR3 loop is CSVRQGRGIGGTDTQYF. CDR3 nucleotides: TGCAGCGTTCGGCAGGGCAGGGGAATCGGGGGCACAGATACGCAGTATTTT.

The CDR3 protein is CATSRVAGVGYEQYF. The CDR3 DNA follows: TGTGCCACCAGCAGAGTAGCGGGAGTGGGTTACGAGCAGTACTTC. The chain is built from TRBV15 and TRBJ2-7; 9 bases are shared with TRBD2. The germline V gene has CDR1 LNHNV and CDR2 YYDKDF (reference sequence). The CDR3 consists of 15 residues. Germline trimming cut 1 base from V and 4 bases from J; bases unmatched to any gene: 5.

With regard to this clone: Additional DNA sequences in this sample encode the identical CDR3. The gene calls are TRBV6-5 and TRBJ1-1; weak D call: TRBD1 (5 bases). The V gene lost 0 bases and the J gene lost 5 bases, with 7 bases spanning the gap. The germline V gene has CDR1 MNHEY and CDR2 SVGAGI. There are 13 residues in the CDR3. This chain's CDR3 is CASSYSGGTEAFF. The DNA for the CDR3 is TGTGCCAGCAGTTACTCCGGGGGGACTGAAGCTTTCTTT.

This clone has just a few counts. CDR3 in DNA: TGTGCCAGCAGACCTACAGGGAGAAACACTGAAGCTTTCTTT. It translates to CASRPTGRNTEAFF. The chain combines TRBV6-5 with TRBJ1-1, with D possibly TRBD1 on 6 matching bases. This CDR3 is built from 14 residues. The ends were cut back, 6 bases at V and 2 bases at J, with 13 bases in the middle. Germline CDR1 is MNHEY and CDR2 is SVGAGI.

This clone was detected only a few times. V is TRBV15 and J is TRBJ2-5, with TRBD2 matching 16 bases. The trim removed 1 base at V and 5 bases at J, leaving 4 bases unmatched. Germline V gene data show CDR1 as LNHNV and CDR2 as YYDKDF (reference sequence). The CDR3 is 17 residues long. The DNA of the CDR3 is TGTGCCACCAGCAGAGTGGGACTAGCGGGAGGGATGGAGACCCAGTACTTC. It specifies CATSRVGLAGGMETQYF.

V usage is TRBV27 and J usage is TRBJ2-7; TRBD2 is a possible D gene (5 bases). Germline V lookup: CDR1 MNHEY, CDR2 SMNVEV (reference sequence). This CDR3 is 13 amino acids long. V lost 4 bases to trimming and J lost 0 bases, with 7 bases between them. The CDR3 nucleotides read TGTGCCAGCAGTTCCCGGGGCTCCTACGAGCAGTACTTC. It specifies CASSSRGSYEQYF.

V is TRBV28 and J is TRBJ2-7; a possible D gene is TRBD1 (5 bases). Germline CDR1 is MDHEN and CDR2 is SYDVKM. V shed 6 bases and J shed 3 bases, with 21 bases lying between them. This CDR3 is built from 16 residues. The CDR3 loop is CASSPDTLKIYYEQYF. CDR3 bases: TGTGCCAGCAGCCCGGACACTCTTAAAATCTACTACGAGCAGTACTTC.